This T cell receptor (beta chain) was sequenced for a study of blood T cell repertoires in COVID-19. In the original analysis: Amplification from reference gene primers served as the basis for estimated nucleated cell counts. Sequenced by immunoSEQ multiplex PCR; TCRdb stores in-frame clones only, minus some. V, J and clone size were drawn from that table, and D and trimming were deduced from the DNA. The sample has approximately 16,000 clones, about 88% seen once. The J segment lost 5 bases and the V segment lost 5 bases, leaving 11 bases of the junction unmatched. The V gene's germline CDR1 is SGHRS and CDR2 YFSETQ. The CDR3 extends over 16 amino acids.

V is TRBV5-1 and J is TRBJ1-4, with 8 bases that match TRBD1. Specimen: peripheral blood. This receptor was identified in an elderly man with acute or convalescent COVID-19. CDR3 DNA: TGCGCCAGCAGGTCCGGGACAGGAGGACCGAATGAAAAACTGTTTTTT. It is translated as CASRSGTGGPNEKLFF. Full variable domain (missing parts from reference TRBV5-1 and TRBJ1-4): KAGVTQTPRYLIKTRGQQVTLSCSPISGHRSVSWYQQTPGQGLQFLFEYFSETQRNKGNFPGRFSGRQFSNSRSEMNVSTLELGDSALYLCASRSGTGGPNEKLFFGSGTQLSVL.